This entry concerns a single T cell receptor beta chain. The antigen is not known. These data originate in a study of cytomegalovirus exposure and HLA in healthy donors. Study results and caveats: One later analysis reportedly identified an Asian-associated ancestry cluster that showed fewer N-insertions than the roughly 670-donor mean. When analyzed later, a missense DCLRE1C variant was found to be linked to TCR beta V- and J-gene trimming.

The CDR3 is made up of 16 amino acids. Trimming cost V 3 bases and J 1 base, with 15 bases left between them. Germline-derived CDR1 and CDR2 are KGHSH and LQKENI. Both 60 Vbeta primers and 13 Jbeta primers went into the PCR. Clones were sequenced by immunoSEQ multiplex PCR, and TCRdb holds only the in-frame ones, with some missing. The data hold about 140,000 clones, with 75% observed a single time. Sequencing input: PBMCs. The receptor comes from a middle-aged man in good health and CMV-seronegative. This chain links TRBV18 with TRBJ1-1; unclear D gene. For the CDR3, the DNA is TGTGCCAGCTCACCCGGGAAGGCACCCGCGAACACTGAAGCTTTCTTT. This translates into CASSPGKAPANTEAFF.